Here is one T cell receptor (beta chain) with its context. V was clipped by 3 bases and J by 8 bases, with 17 bases between them. This CDR3 spans 15 amino acids. CDR1 is MDHEN and CDR2 is SYDVKM in the germline V gene. These data come from a study of blood T cell repertoires in COVID-19. Study details: Both acute and convalescent COVID-19 samples were obtained from the United States, Italy and Spain.

As processed by the authors: By means of reference gene primer amplification, nucleated cell counts were estimated. Clones were sequenced by immunoSEQ multiplex PCR, and TCRdb holds only the in-frame ones, with some missing. The DNA was the basis for D and trimming; V, J and clone size are from that table. The profile shows about 150,000 clones, roughly 80% of them singletons. This sequence joins TRBV28 and TRBJ1-5; a weak D match, TRBD1 (6 bases). The receptor comes from a human donor in a cohort sampled during active COVID-19. The sample comprised peripheral blood. CDR3 sequence (DNA): TGTGCCAGCAGTTTGGAGGACAGACTAATCAAGCCCCAGCATTTT. As protein: CASSLEDRLIKPQHF.